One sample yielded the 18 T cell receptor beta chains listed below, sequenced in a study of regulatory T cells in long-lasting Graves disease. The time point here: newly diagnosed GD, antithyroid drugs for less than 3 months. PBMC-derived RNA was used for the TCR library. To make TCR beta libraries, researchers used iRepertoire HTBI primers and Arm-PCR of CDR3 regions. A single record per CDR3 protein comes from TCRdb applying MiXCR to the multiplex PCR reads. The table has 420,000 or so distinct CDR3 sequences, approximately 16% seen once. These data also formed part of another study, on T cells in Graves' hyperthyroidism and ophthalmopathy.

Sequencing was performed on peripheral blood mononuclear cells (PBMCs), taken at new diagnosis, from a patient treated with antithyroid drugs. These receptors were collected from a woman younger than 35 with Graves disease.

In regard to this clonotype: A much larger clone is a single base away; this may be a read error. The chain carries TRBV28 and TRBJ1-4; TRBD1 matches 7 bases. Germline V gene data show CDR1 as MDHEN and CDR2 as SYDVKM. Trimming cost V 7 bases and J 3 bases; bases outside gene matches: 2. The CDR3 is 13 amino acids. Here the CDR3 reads CASTGQPNEKLFF. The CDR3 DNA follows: TGTGCCAGCACGGGACAGCCTAATGAAAAACTGTTTTTT.

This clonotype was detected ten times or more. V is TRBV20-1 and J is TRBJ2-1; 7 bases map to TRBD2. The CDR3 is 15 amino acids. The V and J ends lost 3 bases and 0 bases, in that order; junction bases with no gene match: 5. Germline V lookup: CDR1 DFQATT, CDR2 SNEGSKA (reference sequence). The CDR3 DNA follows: TGCAGTGCTAGTTTAGCGGGCCGCTCCTACAATGAGCAGTTCTTC. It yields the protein CSASLAGRSYNEQFF.

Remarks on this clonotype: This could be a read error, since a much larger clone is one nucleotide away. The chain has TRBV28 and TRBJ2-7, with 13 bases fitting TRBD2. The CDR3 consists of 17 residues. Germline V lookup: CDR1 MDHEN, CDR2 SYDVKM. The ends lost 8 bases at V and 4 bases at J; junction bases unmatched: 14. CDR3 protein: CASVPHGLAGEEYEQYF. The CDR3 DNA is TGTGCCAGCGTTCCCCACGGACTAGCGGGAGAAGAGTACGAGCAGTACTTC. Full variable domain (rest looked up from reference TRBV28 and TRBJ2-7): DVKVTQSSRYLVKRTGEKVFLECVQDMDHENMFWYRQDPGLGLRLIYFSYDVKMKEKGDIPEGYSVSREKKERFSLILESASTNQTSMYLCASVPHGLAGEEYEQYFGPGTRLTVT.

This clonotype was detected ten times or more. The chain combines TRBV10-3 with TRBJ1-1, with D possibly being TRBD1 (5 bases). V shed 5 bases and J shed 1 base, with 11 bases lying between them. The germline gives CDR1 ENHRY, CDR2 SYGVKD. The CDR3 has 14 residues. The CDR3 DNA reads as TGTGCCATCAGTCCAAAGGGGTCGAACACTGAAGCTTTCTTT. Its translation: CAISPKGSNTEAFF.

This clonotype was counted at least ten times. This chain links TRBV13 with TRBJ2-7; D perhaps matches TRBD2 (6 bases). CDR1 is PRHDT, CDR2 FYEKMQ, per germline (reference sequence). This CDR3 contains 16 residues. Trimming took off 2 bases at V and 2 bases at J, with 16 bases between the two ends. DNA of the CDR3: TGTGCCAGCAGCTTATTAAGGGGTAGCGGTACCTACGAGCAGTACTTC. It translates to CASSLLRGSGTYEQYF. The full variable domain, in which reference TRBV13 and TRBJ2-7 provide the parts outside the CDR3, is AAGVIQSPRHLIKEKRETATLKCYPIPRHDTVYWYQQGPGQDPQFLISFYEKMQSDKGSIPDRFSAQQFSDYHSELNMSSLELGDSALYFCASSLLRGSGTYEQYFGPGTRLTVT.

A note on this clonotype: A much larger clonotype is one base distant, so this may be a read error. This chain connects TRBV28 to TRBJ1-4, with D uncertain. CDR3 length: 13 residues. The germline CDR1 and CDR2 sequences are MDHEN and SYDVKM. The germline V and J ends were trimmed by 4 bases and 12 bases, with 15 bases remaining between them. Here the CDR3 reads CASSSSVWEELFF. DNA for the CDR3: TGTGCCAGCAGTTCGTCGGTTTGGGAAGAACTGTTTTTT.

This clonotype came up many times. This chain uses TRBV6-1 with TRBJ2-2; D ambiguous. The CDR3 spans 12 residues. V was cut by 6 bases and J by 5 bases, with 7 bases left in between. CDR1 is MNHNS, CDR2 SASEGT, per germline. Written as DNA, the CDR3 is TGTGCCAGCAGGCCGACTACCGGGGAGCTGTTTTTT. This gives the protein CASRPTTGELFF.

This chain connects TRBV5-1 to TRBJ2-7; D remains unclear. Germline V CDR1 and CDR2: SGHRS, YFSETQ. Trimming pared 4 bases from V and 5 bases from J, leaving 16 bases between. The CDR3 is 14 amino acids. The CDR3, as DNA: TGCGCCAGCAGCCATGCTCCCCGTCGGGACGAGCAGTACTTC. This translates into CASSHAPRRDEQYF.

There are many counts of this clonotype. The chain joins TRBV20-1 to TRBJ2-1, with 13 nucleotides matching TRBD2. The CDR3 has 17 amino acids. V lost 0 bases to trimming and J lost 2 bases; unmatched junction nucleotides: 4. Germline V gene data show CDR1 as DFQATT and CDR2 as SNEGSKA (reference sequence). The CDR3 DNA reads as TGCAGTGCTAGAGACCCGGGACTAGCGGGGCCCTACAATGAGCAGTTCTTC. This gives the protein CSARDPGLAGPYNEQFF.

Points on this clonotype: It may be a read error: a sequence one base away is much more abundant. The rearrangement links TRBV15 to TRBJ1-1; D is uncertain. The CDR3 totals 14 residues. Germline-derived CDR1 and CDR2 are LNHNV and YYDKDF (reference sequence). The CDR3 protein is CATSSAGLGGEASF. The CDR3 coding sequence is TGTGCCACCAGCAGCGCCGGTCTCGGCGGGGAAGCTTCCTTT.

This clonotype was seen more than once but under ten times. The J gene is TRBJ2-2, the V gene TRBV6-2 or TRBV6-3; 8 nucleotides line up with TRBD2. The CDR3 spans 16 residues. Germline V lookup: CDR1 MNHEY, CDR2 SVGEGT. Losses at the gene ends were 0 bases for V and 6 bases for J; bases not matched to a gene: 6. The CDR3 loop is CASSYSLTSEAGELFF. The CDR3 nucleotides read TGTGCCAGCAGTTACTCTCTGACTAGCGAAGCCGGGGAGCTGTTTTTT.

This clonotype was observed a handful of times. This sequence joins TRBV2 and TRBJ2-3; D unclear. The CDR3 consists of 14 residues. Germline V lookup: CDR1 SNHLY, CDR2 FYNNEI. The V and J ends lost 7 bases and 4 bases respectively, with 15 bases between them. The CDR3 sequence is CASNLLGRADTQYF. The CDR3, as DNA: TGTGCCAGCAACCTCCTTGGAAGGGCAGATACGCAGTATTTT.

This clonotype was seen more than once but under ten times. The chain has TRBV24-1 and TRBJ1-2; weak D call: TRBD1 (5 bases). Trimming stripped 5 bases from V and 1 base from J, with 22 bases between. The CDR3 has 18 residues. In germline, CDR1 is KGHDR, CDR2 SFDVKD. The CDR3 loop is CATSGPRLGQGDNYGYTF. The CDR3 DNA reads TGTGCCACCAGTGGGCCCCGGCTAGGGCAGGGAGATAACTATGGCTACACCTTC.

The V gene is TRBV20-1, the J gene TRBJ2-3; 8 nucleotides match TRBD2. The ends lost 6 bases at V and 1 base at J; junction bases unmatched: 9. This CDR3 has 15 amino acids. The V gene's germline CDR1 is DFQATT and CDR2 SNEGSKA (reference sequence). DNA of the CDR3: TGCAGTGCAGGACTAGCCCTGGGGGGCACAGATACGCAGTATTTT. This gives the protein CSAGLALGGTDTQYF.

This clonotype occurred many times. The CDR3 reads CASSTDRGDEQFF. The CDR3 nucleotides are TGTGCCAGCAGCACGGACAGGGGCGATGAGCAGTTCTTC. The genes are TRBV11-2 and TRBJ2-1; 9 bases agree with TRBD1. CDR3 length: 13 amino acids. Germline V gives CDR1 SGHAT, CDR2 FQNNGV. V shed 5 bases and J 8 bases; nucleotides not matched to a gene: 4. Supplemented by reference TRBV11-2 and TRBJ2-1, the full variable domain reads EAGVAQSPRYKIIEKRQSVAFWCNPISGHATLYWYQQILGQGPKLLIQFQNNGVVDDSQLPKDRFSAERLKGVDSTLKIQPAKLEDSAVYLCASSTDRGDEQFFGPGTRLTVL.

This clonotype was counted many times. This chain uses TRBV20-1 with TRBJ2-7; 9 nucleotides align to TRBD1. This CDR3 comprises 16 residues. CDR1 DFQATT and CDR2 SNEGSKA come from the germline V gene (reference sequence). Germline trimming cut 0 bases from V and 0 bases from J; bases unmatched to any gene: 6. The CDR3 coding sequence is TGCAGTGCTAGAGATCCCGGGACAGGGTCCTCCTACGAGCAGTACTTC. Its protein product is CSARDPGTGSSYEQYF.

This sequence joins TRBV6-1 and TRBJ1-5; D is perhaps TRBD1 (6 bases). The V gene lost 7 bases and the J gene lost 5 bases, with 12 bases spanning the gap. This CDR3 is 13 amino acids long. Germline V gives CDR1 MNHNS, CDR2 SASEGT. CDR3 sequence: CASMVGGDQPQHF. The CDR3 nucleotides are TGTGCCAGCATGGTGGGGGGCGATCAGCCCCAGCATTTT.

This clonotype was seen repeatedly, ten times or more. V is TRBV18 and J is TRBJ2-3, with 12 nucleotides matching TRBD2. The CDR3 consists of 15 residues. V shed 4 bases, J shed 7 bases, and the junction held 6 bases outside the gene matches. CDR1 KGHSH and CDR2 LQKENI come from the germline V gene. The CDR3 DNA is TGTGCCAGCTCACAAGGACTAGCGGGAATAAATACGCAGTATTTT. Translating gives CASSQGLAGINTQYF.